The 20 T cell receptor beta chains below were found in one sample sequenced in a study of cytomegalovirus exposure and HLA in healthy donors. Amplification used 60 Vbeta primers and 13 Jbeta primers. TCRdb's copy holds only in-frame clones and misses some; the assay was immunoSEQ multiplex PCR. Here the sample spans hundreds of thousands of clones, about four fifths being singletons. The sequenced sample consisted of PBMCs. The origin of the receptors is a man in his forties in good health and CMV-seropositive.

The CDR3: CASSPGLAGGVLGSNEQFF. The CDR3 DNA sequence: TGTGCCAGCAGCCCAGGACTAGCGGGGGGGGTCTTGGGGTCGAATGAGCAGTTCTTC. The chain recombines TRBV4-2 with TRBJ2-1; 15 bases are shared with TRBD2. The CDR3 loop spans 19 amino acids. Losses at the gene ends were 4 bases for V and 7 bases for J; bases not matched to a gene: 14. Germline V CDR1 and CDR2: LGHNA, YNFKEQ.

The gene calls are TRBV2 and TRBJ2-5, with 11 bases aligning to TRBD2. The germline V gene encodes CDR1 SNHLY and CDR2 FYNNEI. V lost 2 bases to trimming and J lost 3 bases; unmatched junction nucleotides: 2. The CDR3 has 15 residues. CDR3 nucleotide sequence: TGTGCCAGCAGTGAACCGGGACTAGCGGAAGAGACCCAGTACTTC. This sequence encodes CASSEPGLAEETQYF.

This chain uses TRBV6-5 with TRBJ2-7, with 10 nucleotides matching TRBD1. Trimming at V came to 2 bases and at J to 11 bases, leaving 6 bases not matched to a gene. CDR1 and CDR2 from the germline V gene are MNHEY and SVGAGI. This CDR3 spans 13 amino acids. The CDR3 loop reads CASSYPGQGIEYF. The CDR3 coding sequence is TGTGCCAGCAGTTACCCGGGACAGGGGATAGAGTACTTC.

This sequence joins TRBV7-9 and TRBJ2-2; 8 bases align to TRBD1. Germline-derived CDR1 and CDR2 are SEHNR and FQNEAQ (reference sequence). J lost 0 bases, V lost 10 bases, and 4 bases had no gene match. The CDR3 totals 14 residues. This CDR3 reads CATQGAANTGELFF. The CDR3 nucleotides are TGTGCCACCCAGGGGGCCGCGAACACCGGGGAGCTGTTTTTT.

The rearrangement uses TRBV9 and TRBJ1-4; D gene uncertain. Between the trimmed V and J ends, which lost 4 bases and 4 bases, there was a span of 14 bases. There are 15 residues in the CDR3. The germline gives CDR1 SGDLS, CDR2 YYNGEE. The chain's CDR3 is CASSSTPGFNEKLFF. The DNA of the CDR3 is TGTGCCAGCAGCTCAACCCCGGGGTTTAATGAAAAACTGTTTTTT.

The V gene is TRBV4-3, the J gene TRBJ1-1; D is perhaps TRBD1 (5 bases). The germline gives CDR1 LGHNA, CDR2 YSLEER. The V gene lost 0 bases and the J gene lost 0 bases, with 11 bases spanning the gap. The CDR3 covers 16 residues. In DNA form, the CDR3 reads TGCGCCAGCAGCCAAGAGGGCTGGGACTTGAACACTGAAGCTTTCTTT. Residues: CASSQEGWDLNTEAFF.

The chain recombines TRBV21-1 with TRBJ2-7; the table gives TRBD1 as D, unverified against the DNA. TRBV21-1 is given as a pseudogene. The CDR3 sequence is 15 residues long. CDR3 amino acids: CASSKEDRRTYEQYV. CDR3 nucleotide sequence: TGTGCCAGCAGCAAAGAGGACAGGAGAACCTACGAGCAGTACGTC.

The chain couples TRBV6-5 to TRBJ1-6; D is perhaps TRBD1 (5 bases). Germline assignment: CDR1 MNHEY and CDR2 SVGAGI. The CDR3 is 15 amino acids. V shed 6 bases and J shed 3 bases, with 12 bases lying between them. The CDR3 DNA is TGTGCCAGCAGCCTTGCCGGGGGCTATAATTCACCCCTCCACTTT. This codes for CASSLAGGYNSPLHF.

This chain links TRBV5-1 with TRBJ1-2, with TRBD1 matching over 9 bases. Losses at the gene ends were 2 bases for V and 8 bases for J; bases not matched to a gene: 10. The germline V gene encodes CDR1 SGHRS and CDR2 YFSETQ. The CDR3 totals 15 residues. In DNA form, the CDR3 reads TGCGCCAGCAGCTTTGATTTGACAGGGGGAGAGGGCTACACCTTC. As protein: CASSFDLTGGEGYTF.

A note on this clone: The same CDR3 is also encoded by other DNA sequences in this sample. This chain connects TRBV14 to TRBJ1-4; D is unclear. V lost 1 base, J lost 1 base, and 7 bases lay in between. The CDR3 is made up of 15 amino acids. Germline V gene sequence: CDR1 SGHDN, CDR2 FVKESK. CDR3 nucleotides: TGTGCCAGCAGCCAAGGTTTCAGAACTAATGAAAAACTGTTTTTT. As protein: CASSQGFRTNEKLFF.

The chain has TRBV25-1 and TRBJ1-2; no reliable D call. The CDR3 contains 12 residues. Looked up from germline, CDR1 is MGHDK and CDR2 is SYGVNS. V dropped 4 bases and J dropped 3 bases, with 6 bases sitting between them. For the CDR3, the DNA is TGTGCCAGCAGTGTTGCAGACTATGGCTACACCTTC. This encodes CASSVADYGYTF.

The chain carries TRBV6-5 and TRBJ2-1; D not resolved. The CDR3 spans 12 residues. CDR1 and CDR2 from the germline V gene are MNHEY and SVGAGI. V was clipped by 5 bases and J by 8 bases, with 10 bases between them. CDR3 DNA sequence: TGTGCCAGCAGTCAAAATCAGTATGAGCAGTTCTTC. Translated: CASSQNQYEQFF.

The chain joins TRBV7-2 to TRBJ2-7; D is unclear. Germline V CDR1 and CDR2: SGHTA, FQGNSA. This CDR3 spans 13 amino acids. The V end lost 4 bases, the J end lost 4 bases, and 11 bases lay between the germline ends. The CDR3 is CASSSAPGYEQYF. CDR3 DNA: TGTGCCAGCAGCTCGGCCCCGGGTTACGAGCAGTACTTC.

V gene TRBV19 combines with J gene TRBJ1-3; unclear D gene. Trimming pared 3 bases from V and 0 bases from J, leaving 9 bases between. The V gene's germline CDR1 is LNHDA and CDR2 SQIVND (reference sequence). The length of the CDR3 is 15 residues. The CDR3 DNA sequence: TGTGCCAGTAGTATGATACAGATCTCTGGAAACACCATATATTTT. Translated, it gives CASSMIQISGNTIYF.

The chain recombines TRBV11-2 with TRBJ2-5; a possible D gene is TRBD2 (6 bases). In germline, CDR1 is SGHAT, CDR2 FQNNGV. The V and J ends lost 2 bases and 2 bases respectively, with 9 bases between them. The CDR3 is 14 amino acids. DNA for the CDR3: TGTGCCAGCAGCTTAACTAGCCGTCAAGAGACCCAGTACTTC. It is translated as CASSLTSRQETQYF. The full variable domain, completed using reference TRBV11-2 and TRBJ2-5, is EAGVAQSPRYKIIEKRQSVAFWCNPISGHATLYWYQQILGQGPKLLIQFQNNGVVDDSQLPKDRFSAERLKGVDSTLKIQPAKLEDSAVYLCASSLTSRQETQYFGPGTRLLVL.

The CDR3 nucleotides read TGTGCCAGCATACCCCAGGCGAACACCGGGGAGCTGTTTTTT. Its translation is CASIPQANTGELFF. This chain links TRBV7-9 with TRBJ2-2; D not resolved. V was cut by 7 bases and J by 0 bases, with 9 bases left in between. The CDR3 spans 14 residues. Germline CDR1 is SEHNR and CDR2 is FQNEAQ (reference sequence).

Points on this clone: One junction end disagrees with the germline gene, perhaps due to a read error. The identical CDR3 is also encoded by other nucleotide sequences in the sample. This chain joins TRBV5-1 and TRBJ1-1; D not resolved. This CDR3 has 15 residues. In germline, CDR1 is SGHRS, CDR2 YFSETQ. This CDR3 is CASSLGGSKATEAFF. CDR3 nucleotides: TGCGCCAGCAGCTTGGGAGGGAGCAAGGCCACTGAAGCGTTCTTT.

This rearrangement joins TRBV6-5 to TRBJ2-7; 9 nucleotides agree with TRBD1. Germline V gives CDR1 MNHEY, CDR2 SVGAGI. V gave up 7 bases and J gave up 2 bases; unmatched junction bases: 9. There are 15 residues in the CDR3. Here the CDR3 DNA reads TGTGCCAGCAATCCACAGGGGGCAGGGACCTACGAGCAGTACTTC. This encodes CASNPQGAGTYEQYF.

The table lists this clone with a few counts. Here the CDR3 DNA reads TGTGCCAGCAGCGGAAGGACTAGCGGGAGTAAGTTCTTC. Translated, it gives CASSGRTSGSKFF. This chain joins TRBV7-2 and TRBJ2-1, with TRBD2 matching 13 bases. V dropped 5 bases and J dropped 14; count of bases not matched to a gene: 6. The CDR3 totals 13 residues. Germline lookup yields CDR1 SGHTA and CDR2 FQGNSA. Complete variable domain (other parts from reference TRBV7-2 and TRBJ2-1): GAGVSQSPSNKVTEKGKDVELRCDPISGHTALYWYRQSLGQGLEFLIYFQGNSAPDKSGLPSDRFSAERTGGSVSTLTIQRTQQEDSAVYLCASSGRTSGSKFFGPGTRLTVL.

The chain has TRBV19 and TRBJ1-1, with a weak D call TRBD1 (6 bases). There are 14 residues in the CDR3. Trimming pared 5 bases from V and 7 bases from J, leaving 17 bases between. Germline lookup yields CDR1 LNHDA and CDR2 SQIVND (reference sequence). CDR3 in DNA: TGTGCCAGTAGTTTACAGGGATCCCCGGGTGAAGCTTTCTTT. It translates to CASSLQGSPGEAFF.